This T cell receptor beta chain came from a study of Graves' ophthalmopathy and Graves' hyperthyroidism. The CDR3 extends over 16 amino acids. V was clipped by 4 bases and J by 0 bases, with 10 bases between them. Orbital computed tomography, thyroid ultrasound, TRAb, serum thyroxine and clinical symptoms formed the basis of diagnosis. CDR3 regions of TCR beta were amplified from RNA transcripts. HTBI-primed first-round RT-PCR preceded second-round multiplex PCR. TCRdb redid the calling of the multiplex PCR reads with MiXCR, one entry per CDR3 protein. Of just over 600,000 distinct CDR3 sequences detected, 22% appear once; the ten largest clones hold more than 5.5%.

Sequenced input: peripheral blood. The source is a woman between 18 and 30 years old with stable Graves' hyperthyroidism. Some clones in this sample may be carry-over from other donors' samples. The chain employs TRBV12-3 or TRBV12-4 and TRBJ1-6, with D possibly being TRBD1 (5 bases). The CDR3 loop reads CASSSQGISYNSPLHF. The CDR3 DNA sequence: TGTGCCAGCAGTTCCCAGGGCATCTCCTATAATTCACCCCTCCACTTT.